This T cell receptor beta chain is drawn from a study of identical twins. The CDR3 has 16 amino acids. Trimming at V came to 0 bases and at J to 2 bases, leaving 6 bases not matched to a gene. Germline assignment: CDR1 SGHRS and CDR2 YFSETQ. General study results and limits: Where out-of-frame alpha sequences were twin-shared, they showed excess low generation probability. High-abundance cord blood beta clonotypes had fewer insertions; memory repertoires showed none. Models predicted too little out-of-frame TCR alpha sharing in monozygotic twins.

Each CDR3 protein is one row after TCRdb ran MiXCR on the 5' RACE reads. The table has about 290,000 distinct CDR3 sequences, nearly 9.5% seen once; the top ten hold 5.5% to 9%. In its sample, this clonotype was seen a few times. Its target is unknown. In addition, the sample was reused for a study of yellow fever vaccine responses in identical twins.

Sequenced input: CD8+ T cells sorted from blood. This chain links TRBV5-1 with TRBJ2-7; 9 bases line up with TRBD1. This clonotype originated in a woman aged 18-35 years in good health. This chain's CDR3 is CASSLARDRVTYEQYF. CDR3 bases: TGCGCCAGCAGCTTGGCCAGGGACAGGGTCACCTACGAGCAGTACTTC.